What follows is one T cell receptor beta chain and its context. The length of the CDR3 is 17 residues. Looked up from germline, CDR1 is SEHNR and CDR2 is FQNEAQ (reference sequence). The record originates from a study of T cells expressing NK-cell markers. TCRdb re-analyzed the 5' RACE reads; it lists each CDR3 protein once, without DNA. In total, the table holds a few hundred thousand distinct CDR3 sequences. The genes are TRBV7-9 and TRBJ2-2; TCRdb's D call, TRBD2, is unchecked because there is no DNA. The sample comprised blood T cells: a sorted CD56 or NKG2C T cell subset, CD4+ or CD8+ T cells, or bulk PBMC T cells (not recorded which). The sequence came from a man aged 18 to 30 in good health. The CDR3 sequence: CASSFFIAGLNTGELFF.